This T cell receptor beta chain is drawn from a study of T cells in Graves' hyperthyroidism and ophthalmopathy. At least ten counts were recorded for this clonotype. Its antigen is still unknown. Overall study findings and caveats: Most thyroid clonotypes expanded above 0.001 appeared in blood too. Ophthalmopathy, as predicted by the model, came a median around 7 months after the prediction.

The CDR3 is made up of 16 amino acids. The germline CDR1 and CDR2 sequences are SGHKS and YYEKEE (reference sequence). The V end was cut by 3 bases, the J end by 0 bases, with 13 bases between. There were TCR beta CDR3 regions amplified from RNA transcripts. Initially, a first-round RT-PCR of the TCR CDR3 employed the HTBI primer set. From the multiplex PCR reads, TCRdb called clonotypes with MiXCR, one entry per CDR3 protein. The profile shows 350,000 or so distinct CDR3 sequences, around a sixth of them singletons. This chain uses TRBV5-5 with TRBJ2-4; unclear D gene. This TCR derives from a woman aged 50 to 65 with Graves' hyperthyroidism. Sequenced input: blood. In DNA form, the CDR3 reads TGTGCCAGCAGCTCCACTGTTTTCCTAGCCAAAAACATTCAGTACTTC. Translation: CASSSTVFLAKNIQYF.